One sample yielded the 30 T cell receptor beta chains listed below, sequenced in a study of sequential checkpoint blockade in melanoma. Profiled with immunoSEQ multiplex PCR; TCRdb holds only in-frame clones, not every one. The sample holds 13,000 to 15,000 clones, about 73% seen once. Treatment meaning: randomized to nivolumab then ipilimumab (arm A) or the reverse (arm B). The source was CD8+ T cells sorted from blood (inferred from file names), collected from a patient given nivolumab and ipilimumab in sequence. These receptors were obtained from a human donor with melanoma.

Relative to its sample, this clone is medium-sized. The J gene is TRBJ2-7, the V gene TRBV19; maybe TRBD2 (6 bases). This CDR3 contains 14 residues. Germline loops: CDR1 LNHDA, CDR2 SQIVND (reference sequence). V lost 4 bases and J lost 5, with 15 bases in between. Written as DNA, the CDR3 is TGTGCCAGTAGTACCCTTGCACTAGCCGACGAGCAGTACTTC. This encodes CASSTLALADEQYF. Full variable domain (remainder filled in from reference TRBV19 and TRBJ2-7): DGGITQSPKYLFRKEGQNVTLSCEQNLNHDAMYWYRQDPGQGLRLIYYSQIVNDFQKGDIAEGYSVSREKKESFPLTVTSAQKNPTAFYLCASSTLALADEQYFGPGTRLTVT.

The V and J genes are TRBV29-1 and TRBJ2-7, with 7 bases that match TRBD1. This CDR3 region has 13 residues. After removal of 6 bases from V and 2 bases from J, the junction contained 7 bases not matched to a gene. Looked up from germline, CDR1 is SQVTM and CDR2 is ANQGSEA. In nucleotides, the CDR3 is TGCAGCGTCACGACAGGGACAACCTACGAGCAGTACTTC. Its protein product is CSVTTGTTYEQYF.

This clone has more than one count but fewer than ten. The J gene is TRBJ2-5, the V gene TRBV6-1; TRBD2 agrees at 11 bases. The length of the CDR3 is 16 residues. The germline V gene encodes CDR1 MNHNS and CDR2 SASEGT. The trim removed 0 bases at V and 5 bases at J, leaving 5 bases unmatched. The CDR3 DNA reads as TGTGCCAGCAGTGAAGCTAGCGGGGGGGCCGGGGAGACCCAGTACTTC. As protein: CASSEASGGAGETQYF.

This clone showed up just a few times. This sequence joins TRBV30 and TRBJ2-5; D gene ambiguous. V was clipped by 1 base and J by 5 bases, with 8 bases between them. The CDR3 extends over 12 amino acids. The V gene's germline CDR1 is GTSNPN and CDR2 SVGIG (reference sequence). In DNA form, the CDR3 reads TGTGCCTGGAGTGGTGTTCGTGAGACCCAGTACTTC. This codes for CAWSGVRETQYF.

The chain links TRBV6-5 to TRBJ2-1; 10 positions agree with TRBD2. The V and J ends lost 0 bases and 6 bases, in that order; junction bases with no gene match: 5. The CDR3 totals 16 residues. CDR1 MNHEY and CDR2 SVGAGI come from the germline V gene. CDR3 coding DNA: TGTGCCAGCAGTTACTCTCTAGCGGGGGTTGGCAATGAGCAGTTCTTC. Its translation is CASSYSLAGVGNEQFF.

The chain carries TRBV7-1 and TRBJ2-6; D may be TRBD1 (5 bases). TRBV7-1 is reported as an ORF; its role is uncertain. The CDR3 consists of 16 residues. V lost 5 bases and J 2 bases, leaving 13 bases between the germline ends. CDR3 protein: CASSQDEGAGANVLTF. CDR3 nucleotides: TGTGCCAGCAGCCAAGATGAAGGGGCTGGGGCCAACGTCCTGACTTTC.

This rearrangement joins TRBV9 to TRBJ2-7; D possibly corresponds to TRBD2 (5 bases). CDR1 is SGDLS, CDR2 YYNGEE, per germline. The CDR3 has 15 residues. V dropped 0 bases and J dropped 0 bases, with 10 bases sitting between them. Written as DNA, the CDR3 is TGTGCCAGCAGCGTAGCGGGGTCCAGCTCCTACGAGCAGTACTTC. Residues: CASSVAGSSSYEQYF.

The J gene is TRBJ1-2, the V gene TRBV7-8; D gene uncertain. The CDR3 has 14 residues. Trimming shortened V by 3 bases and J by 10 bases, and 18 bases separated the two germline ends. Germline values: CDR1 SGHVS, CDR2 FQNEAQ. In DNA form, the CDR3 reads TGTGCCAGCAGCTTCGGAGAGAGAGCCTTTTCCTACACCTTC. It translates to CASSFGERAFSYTF.

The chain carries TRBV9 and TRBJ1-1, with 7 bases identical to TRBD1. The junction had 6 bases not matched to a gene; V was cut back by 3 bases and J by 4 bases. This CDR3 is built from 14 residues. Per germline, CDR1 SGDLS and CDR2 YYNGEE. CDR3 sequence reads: CASSGTGVGTEAFF. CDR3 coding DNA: TGTGCCAGCAGCGGAACAGGGGTGGGCACTGAAGCTTTCTTT.

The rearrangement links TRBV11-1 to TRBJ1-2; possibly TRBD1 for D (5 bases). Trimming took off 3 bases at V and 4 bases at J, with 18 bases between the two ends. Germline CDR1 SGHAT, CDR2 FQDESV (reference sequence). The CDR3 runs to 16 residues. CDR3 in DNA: TGTGCCAGCAGCTTCTTACAGGCCGGGGGGATCTATGGCTACACCTTC. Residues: CASSFLQAGGIYGYTF.

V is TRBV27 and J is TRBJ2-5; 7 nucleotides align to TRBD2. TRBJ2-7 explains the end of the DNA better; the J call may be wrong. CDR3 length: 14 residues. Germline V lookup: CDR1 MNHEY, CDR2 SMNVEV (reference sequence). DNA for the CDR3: TGTGCCAGCAGTTTCGGTGGGAGGGCCTACGAGCAGTACTTC. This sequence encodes CASSFGGRAYEQYF.

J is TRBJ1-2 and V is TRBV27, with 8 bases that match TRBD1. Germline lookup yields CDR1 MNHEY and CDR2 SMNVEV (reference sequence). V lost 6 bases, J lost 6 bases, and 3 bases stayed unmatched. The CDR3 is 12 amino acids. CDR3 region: CASSSGGDGYTF. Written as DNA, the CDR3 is TGTGCCAGCAGCTCAGGGGGCGATGGCTACACCTTC.

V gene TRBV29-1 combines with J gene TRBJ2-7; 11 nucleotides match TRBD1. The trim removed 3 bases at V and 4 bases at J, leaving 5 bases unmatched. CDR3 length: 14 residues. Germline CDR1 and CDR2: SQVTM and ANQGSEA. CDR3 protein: CSVDSGQGVYEQYF. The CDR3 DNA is TGCAGCGTTGATTCGGGACAGGGGGTTTACGAGCAGTACTTC.

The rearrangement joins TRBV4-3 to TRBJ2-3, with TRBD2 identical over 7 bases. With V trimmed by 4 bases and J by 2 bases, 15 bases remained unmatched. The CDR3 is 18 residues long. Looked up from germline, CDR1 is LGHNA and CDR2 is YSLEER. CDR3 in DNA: TGCGCCAGCAGCCCCATCCTAGGAGCGGGGCCTCTCACAGATACGCAGTATTTT. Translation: CASSPILGAGPLTDTQYF.

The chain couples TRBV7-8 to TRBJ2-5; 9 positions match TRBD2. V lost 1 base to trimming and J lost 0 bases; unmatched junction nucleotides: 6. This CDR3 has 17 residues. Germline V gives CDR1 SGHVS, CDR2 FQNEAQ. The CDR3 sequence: CASSLGSRGGNQETQYF. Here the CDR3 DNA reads TGTGCCAGCAGCTTAGGTTCGCGGGGGGGAAACCAAGAGACCCAGTACTTC.

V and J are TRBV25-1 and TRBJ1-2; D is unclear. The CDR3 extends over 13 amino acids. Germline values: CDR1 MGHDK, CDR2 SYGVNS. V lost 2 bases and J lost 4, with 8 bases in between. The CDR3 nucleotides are TGTGCCAGCAGTGAAACCAGATTCTATGGCTACACCTTC. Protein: CASSETRFYGYTF.

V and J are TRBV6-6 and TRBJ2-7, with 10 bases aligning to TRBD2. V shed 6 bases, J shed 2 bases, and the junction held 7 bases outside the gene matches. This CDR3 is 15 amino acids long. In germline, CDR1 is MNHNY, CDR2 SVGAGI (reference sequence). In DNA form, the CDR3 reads TGTGCCAGCAGGGAGGGACTAGCGCCGACCTACGAGCAGTACTTC. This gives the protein CASREGLAPTYEQYF.

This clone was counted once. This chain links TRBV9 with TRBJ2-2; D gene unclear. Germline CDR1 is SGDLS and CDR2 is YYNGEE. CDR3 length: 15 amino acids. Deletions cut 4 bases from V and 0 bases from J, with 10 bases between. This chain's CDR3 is CASSPLFANTGELFF. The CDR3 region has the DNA TGTGCCAGCAGCCCACTGTTCGCGAACACCGGGGAGCTGTTTTTT.

The CDR3 protein is CASSGMGLAWQETQYF. In nucleotides, the CDR3 is TGTGCCAGCAGTGGGATGGGACTAGCGTGGCAAGAGACCCAGTACTTC. This sequence joins TRBV2 and TRBJ2-5, with 10 nucleotides matching TRBD2. V shed 4 bases, J shed 2 bases, and the junction held 7 bases outside the gene matches. The CDR3 length is 16 residues. In germline, CDR1 is SNHLY, CDR2 FYNNEI. Combining the CDR3 with reference TRBV2 and TRBJ2-5 gives the whole variable domain EPEVTQTPSHQVTQMGQEVILRCVPISNHLYFYWYRQILGQKVEFLVSFYNNEISEKSEIFDDQFSVERPDGSNFTLKIRSTKLEDSAMYFCASSGMGLAWQETQYFGPGTRLLVL.

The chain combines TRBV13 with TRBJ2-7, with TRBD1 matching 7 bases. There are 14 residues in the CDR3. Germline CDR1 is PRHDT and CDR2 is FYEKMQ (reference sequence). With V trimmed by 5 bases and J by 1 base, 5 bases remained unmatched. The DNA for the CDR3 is TGTGCCAGCAGCCCCACAGGGGATTCCTACGAGCAGTACTTC. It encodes CASSPTGDSYEQYF. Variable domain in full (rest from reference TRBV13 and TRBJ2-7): AAGVIQSPRHLIKEKRETATLKCYPIPRHDTVYWYQQGPGQDPQFLISFYEKMQSDKGSIPDRFSAQQFSDYHSELNMSSLELGDSALYFCASSPTGDSYEQYFGPGTRLTVT.

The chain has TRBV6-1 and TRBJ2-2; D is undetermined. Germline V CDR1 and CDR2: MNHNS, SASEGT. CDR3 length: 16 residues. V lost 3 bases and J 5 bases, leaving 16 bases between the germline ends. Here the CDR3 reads CASSDWQVSGTGELFF. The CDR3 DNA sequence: TGTGCCAGCAGTGACTGGCAGGTCTCTGGAACCGGGGAGCTGTTTTTT.

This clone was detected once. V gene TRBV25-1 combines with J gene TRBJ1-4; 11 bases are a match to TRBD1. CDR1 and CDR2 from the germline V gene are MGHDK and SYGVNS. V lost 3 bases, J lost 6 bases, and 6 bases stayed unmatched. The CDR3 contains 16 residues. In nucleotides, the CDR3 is TGTGCCAGCAGTGAGGGGACAGGGGGTTTAGATGAAAAACTGTTTTTT. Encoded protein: CASSEGTGGLDEKLFF.

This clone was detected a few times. CDR3 DNA: TGTGCCAGCAGCCCCTGGGGCGGCGGGGGGAGCTCTGGGGCCAACGTCCTGACTTTC. Residues: CASSPWGGGGSSGANVLTF. This sequence joins TRBV4-2 and TRBJ2-6; 8 bases match TRBD2. Unmatched junction bases numbered 11, after V lost 4 bases and J lost 0 bases. The CDR3 runs 19 residues. CDR1 is LGHNA and CDR2 is YNFKEQ in the germline V gene.

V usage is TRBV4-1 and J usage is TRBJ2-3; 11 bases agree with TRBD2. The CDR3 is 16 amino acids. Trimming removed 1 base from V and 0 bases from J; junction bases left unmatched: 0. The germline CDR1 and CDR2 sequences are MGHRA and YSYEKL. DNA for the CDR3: TGCGCCAGCAGCCAAGGGACTAGCGGGAGCACAGATACGCAGTATTTT. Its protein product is CASSQGTSGSTDTQYF.

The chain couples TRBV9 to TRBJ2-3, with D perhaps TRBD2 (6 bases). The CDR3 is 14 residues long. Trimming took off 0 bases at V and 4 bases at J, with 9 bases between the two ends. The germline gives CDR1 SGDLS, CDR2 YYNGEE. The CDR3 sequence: CASSVGGAADTQYF. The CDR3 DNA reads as TGTGCCAGCAGCGTAGGCGGGGCCGCAGATACGCAGTATTTT.

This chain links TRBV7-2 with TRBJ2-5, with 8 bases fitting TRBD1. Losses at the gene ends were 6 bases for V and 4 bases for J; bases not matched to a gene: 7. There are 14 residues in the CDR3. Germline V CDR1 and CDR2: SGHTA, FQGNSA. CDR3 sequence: CASSLTGVLETQYF. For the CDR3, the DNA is TGTGCCAGCAGTTTGACAGGGGTCTTAGAGACCCAGTACTTC.

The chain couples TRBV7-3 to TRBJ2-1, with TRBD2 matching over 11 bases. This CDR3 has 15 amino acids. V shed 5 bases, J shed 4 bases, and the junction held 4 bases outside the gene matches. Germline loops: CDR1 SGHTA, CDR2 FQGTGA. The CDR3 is CASSLGTSGYNEQFF. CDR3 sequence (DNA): TGTGCCAGCAGCCTCGGGACTAGCGGTTACAATGAGCAGTTCTTC. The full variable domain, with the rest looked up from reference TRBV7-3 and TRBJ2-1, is GAGVSQTPSNKVTEKGKYVELRCDPISGHTALYWYRQSLGQGPEFLIYFQGTGAADDSGLPNDRFFAVRPEGSVSTLKIQRTERGDSAVYLCASSLGTSGYNEQFFGPGTRLTVL.

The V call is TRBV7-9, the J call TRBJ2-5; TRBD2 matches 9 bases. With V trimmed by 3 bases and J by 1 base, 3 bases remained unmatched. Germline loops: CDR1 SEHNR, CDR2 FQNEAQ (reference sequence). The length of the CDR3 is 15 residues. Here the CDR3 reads CASSLTSGAQETQYF. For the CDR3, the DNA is TGTGCCAGCAGCTTGACTAGCGGAGCCCAAGAGACCCAGTACTTC.

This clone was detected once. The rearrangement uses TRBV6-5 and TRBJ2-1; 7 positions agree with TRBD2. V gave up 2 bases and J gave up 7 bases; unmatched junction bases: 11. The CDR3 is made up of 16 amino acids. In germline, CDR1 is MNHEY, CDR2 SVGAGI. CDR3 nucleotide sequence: TGTGCCAGCAGTTACGCCTCGGGACTAACGGTAAATGAGCAGTTCTTC. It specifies CASSYASGLTVNEQFF.

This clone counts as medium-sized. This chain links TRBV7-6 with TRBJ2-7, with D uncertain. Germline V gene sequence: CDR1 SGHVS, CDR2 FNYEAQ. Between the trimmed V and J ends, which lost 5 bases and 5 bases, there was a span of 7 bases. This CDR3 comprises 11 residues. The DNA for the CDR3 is TGTGCCAGCAGCCCAGGTCACGAGCAGTACTTC. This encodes CASSPGHEQYF.